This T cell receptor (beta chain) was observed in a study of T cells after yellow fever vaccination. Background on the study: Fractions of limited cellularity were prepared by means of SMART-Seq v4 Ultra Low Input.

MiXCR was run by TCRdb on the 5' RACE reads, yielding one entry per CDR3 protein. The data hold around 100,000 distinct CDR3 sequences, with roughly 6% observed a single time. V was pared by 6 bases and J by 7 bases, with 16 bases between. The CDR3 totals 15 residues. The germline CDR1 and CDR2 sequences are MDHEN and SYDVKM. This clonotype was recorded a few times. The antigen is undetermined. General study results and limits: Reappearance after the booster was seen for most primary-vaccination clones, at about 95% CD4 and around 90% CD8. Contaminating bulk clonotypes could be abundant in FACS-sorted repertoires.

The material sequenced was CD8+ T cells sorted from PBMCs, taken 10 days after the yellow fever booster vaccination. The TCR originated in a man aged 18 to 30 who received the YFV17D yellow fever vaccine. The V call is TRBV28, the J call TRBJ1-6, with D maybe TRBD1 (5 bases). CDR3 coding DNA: TGTGCCAGCAGCCCTATCCCAGAGGGGAATTCACCCCTCCACTTT. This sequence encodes CASSPIPEGNSPLHF.